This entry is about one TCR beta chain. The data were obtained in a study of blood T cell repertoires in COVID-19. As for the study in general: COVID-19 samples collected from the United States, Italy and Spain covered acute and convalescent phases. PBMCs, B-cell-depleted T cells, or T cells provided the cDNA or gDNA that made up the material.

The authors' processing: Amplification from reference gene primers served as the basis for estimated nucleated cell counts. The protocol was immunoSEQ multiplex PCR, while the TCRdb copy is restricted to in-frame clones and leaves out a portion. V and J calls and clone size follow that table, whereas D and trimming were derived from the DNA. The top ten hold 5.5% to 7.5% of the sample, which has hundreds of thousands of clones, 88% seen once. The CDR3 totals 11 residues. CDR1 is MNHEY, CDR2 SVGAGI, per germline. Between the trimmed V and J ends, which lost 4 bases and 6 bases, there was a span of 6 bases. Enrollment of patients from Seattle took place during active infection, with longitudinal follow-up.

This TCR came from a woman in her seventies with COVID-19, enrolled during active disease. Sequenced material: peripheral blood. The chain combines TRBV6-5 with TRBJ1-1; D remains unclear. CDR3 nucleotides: TGTGCCAGCAGTTCCTATTCTGAAGCTTTCTTT. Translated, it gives CASSSYSEAFF.